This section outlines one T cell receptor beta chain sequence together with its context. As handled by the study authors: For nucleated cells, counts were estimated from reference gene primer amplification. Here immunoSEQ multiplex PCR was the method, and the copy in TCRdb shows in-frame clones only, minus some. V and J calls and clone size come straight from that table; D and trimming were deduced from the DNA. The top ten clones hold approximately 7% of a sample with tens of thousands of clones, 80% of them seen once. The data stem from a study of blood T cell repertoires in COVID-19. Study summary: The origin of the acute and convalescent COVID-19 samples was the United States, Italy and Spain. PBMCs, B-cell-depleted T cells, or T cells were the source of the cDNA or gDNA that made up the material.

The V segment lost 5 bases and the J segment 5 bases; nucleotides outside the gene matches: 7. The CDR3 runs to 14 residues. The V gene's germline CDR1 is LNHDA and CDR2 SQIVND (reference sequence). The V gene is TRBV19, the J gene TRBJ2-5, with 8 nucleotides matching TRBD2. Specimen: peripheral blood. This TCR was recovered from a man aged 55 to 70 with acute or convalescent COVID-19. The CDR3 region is CASSGPGGPETQYF. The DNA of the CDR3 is TGTGCCAGTAGTGGTCCGGGGGGGCCCGAGACCCAGTACTTC.